The sequence of this T cell receptor beta chain was determined in a study of blood T cell repertoires in COVID-19. Study-level information: The United States, Italy and Spain were the sources of the acute and convalescent COVID-19 samples.

Per the original methods: Using reference gene primer amplification, nucleated cell counts were estimated. The data were produced by immunoSEQ multiplex PCR, yet TCRdb's version contains in-frame clones alone and is incomplete. That table furnishes V, J and clone size, whereas the DNA furnished D and trimming. In the table there are about 31,000 clones, 85% to 90% of which are singletons. The CDR3 is 11 amino acids. The J segment lost 10 bases and the V segment lost 6 bases, leaving 7 bases of the junction unmatched. The germline V gene has CDR1 DFQATT and CDR2 SNEGSKA (reference sequence). This clone was seen just once.

V usage is TRBV20-1 and J usage is TRBJ1-1; 8 bases align to TRBD1. Input material: peripheral blood. The sequence derives from a man of 80 years or more with acute or convalescent COVID-19. As DNA, the CDR3 is TGCAGTGCCTCCGGACAGGGTGGAGCTTTCTTT. Translated, it gives CSASGQGGAFF.